The source of this TCR beta chain is a study of blood T cell repertoires in COVID-19. Study at large: Material from acute and convalescent COVID-19 was sourced from the United States, Italy and Spain. PBMCs, B-cell-depleted T cells, or T cells were the source of the cDNA or gDNA that made up the material.

Original handling: From reference gene primer amplification, estimates of nucleated cell counts were derived. Libraries were prepared by immunoSEQ multiplex PCR; TCRdb keeps only in-frame clonotypes and omits some of them. V and J calls and clone size are given by that table; D and trimming were obtained from the DNA. The sample records 120,000 or so clones, nearly 90% being singletons. Between the trimmed V and J ends, which lost 4 bases and 2 bases, there was a span of 6 bases. The CDR3 length is 13 residues. Germline CDR1 MNHEY, CDR2 SMNVEV (reference sequence). This clonotype was obtained from a woman older than 75 with acute or convalescent COVID-19. Material: peripheral blood. V and J are TRBV27 and TRBJ1-5; D may be TRBD1 (5 bases). The CDR3 bases are TGTGCCAGCAGTTGGGGCGGCAATCAGCCCCAGCATTTT. Translation: CASSWGGNQPQHF.